The present TCR beta chain was sequenced within a study of shared clonotypes between healthy human individuals. The CDR3 length is 13 residues. Germline V gives CDR1 SSHAT, CDR2 FNYEAQ (reference sequence). The V gene lost 6 bases and the J gene lost 0 bases, with 7 bases spanning the gap. This clone was counted a single time. Replicate PCRs for sorted subsets used 200 ng DNA; this equaled 30,000 to 35,000 T cell genomes. Profiling relied on immunoSEQ multiplex PCR, and the TCRdb table lists in-frame clones only, not all of them. The sample includes a few million clones, approximately 92% of them seen just once. Positive CCR7 selection of CD45RO-negative cells yielded the naive CD8 cells, and terminally differentiated effector memory CD45RA+ cells were excluded.

The material sequenced was naive CD8+ T cells from PBMCs. The sequence was collected from a man younger than 35 in good health. Some clones in this sample may be carry-over from other donors' samples. The chain couples TRBV7-7 to TRBJ2-3; D call uncertain. The CDR3 sequence is CASSLLSTDTQYF. In DNA, the CDR3 is TGTGCCAGCAGTCTTTTGAGCACAGATACGCAGTATTTT.